This T cell receptor beta chain was profiled in a study of T cell responses to AZD1222 COVID-19 vaccine. V lost 2 bases and J lost 3; bases outside the gene matches: 8. The CDR3 has 19 residues. Germline V lookup: CDR1 SGDLS, CDR2 YYNGEE. This table comes from immunoSEQ multiplex PCR, and its TCRdb copy is limited to in-frame clones, with some not included. The repertoire holds more than 110,000 clones, almost 90% seen once, with around 3% in the top ten. The source of this sequence is an adult in good health. The sample was peripheral blood, taken on day 0 of AZD1222 vaccination. This chain connects TRBV9 to TRBJ2-2; 15 bases are a match to TRBD2. CDR3 nucleotides: TGTGCCAGCAGCGTGGGACTAGCGGGAGGTGGTGGGGACACCGGGGAGCTGTTTTTT. Residues: CASSVGLAGGGGDTGELFF. Variable domain in full (rest from reference TRBV9 and TRBJ2-2): DSGVTQTPKHLITATGQRVTLRCSPRSGDLSVYWYQQSLDQGLQFLIQYYNGEERAKGNILERFSAQQFPDLHSELNLSSLELGDSALYFCASSVGLAGGGGDTGELFFGEGSRLTVL.